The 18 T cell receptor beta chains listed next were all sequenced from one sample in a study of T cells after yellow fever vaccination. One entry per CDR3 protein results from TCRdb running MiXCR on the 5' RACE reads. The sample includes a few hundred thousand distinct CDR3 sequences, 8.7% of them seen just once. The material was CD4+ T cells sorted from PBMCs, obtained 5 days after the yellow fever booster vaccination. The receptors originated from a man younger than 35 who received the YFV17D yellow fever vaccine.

For the CDR3, the DNA is TGTGCCAGCAGCTTAGAACTAGCGTCGGAGACCCAGTACTTC. Translated: CASSLELASETQYF. V gene TRBV11-2 combines with J gene TRBJ2-5, with 7 bases that match TRBD2. The CDR3 runs to 14 residues. V was clipped by 0 bases and J by 5 bases; unmatched bases: 3. From germline, CDR1 is SGHAT and CDR2 FQNNGV.

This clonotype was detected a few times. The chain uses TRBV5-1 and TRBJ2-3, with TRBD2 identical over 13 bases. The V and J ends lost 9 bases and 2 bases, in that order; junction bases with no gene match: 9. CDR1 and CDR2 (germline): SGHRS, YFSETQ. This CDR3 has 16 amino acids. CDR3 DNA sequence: TGCGCCACCTCGGAGGGACTAGCGGGGCCCACAGATACGCAGTATTTT. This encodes CATSEGLAGPTDTQYF.

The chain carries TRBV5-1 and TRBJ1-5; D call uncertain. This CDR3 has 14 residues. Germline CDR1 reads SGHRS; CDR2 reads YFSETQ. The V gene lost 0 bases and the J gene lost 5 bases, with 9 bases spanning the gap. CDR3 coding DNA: TGCGCCAGCAGCTTGGGGCCAGACTATCAGCCCCAGCATTTT. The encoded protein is CASSLGPDYQPQHF.

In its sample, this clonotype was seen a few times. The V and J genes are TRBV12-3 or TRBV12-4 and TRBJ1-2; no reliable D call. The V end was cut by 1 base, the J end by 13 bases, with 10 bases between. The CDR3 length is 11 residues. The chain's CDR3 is CASSLVVQATF. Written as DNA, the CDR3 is TGTGCCAGCAGTTTAGTAGTCCAGGCCACCTTC.

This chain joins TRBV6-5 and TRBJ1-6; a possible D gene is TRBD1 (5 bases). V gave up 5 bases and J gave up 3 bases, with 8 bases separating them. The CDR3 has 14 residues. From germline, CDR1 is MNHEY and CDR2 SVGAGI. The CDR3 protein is CASSQGRYNSPLHF. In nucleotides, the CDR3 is TGTGCCAGCAGTCAGGGCCGCTATAATTCACCCCTCCACTTT.

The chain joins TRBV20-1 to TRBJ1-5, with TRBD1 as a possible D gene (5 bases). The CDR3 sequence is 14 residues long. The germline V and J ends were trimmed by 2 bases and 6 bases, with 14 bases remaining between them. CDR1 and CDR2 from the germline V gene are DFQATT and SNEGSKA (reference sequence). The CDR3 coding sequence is TGCAGTGCTAGAACAGGCGTCCGGGGTCAGCCCCAGCATTTT. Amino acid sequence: CSARTGVRGQPQHF.

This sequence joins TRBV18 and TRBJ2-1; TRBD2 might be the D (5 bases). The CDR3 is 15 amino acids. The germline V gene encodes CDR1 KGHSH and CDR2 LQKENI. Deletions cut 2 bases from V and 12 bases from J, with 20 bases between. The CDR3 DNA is TGTGCCAGCTCACCAACCGCCGGGGTCCCGTGGGGGCAGTTCTTC. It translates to CASSPTAGVPWGQFF.

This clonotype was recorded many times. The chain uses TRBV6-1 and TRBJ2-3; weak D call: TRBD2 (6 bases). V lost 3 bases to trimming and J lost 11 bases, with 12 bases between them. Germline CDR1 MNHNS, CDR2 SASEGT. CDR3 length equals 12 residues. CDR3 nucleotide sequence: TGTGCCAGCAGTGACCGGGAGATAGGGCAGTATTTT. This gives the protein CASSDREIGQYF.

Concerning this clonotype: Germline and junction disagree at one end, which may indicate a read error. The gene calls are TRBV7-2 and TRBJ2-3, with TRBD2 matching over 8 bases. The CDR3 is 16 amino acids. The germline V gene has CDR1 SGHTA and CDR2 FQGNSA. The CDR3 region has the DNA TGTGCCAGCAGCTTAATCGGGGGGGGGAGCAAAGATACGCAGTATTTT. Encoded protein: CASSLIGGGSKDTQYF.

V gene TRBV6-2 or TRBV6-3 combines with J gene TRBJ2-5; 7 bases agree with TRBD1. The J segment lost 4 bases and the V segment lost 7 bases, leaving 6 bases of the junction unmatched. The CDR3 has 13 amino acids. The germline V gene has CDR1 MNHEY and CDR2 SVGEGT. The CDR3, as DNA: TGTGCCAGCAAAATGACAGGGCGAGAGACCCAGTACTTC. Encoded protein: CASKMTGRETQYF.

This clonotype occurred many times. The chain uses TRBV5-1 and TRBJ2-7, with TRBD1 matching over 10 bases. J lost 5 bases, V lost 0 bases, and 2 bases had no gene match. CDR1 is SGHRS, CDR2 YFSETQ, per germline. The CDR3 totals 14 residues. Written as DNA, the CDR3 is TGCGCCAGCAGCTTGGGGACAGGGGGTAACGAGCAGTACGTC. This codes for CASSLGTGGNEQYV.

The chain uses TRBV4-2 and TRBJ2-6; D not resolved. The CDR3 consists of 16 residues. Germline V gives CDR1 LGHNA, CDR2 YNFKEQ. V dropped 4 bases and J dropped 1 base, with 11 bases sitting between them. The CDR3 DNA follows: TGTGCCAGCAGCCCCTCGCTAGGGTCTGGGGCCAACGTCCTGACTTTC. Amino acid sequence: CASSPSLGSGANVLTF.

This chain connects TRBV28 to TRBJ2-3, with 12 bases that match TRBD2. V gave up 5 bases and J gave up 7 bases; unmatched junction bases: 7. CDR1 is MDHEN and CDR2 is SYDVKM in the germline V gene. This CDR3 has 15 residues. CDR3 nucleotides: TGTGCCAGCAGTACTCCGACTAGCGGGGGATATACGCAGTATTTT. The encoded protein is CASSTPTSGGYTQYF.

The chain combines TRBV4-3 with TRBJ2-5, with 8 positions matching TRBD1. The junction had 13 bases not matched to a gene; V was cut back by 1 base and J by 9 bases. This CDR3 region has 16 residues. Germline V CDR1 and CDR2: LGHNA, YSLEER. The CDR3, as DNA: TGCGCCAGCAGCCAAGGGGCACAGGGGGTGATGTCGGCCCAGTACTTC. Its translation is CASSQGAQGVMSAQYF.

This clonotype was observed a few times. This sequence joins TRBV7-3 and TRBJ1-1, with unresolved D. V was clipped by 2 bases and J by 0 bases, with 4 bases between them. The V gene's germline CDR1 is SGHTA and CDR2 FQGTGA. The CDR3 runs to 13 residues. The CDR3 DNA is TGTGCCAGCAGCTTATACATGAACACTGAAGCTTTCTTT. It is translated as CASSLYMNTEAFF.

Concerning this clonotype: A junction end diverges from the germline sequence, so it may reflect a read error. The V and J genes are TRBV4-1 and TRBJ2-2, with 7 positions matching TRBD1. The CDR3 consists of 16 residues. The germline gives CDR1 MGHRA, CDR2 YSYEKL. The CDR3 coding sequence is TGCGCCAGCAGCCGACCGGGACAGTCGAACTCCGGGGAGCTGTTTTTT. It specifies CASSRPGQSNSGELFF.

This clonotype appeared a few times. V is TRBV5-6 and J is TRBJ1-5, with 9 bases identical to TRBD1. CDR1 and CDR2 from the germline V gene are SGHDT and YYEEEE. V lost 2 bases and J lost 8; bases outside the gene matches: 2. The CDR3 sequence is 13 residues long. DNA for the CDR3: TGTGCCAGCAGCTTCGACAGGGGGGAGCCCCAGCATTTT. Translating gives CASSFDRGEPQHF.

In nucleotides, the CDR3 is TGTGCCAGCACACTAGCGGGGGGGCCCGGGGAGCTGTTTTTT. This codes for CASTLAGGPGELFF. The chain links TRBV12-3 or TRBV12-4 to TRBJ2-2, with 13 bases identical to TRBD2. Germline trimming cut 7 bases from V and 6 bases from J; bases unmatched to any gene: 2. CDR3 length: 14 residues.